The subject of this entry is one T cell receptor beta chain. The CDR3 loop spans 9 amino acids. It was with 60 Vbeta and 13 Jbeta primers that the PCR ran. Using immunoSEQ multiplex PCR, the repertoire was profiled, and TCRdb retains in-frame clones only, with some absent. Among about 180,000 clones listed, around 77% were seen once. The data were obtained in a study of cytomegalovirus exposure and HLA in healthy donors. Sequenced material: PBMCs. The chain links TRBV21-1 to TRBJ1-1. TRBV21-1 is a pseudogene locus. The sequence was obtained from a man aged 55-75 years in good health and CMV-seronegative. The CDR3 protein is CANSRGAFF. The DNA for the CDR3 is TGTGCCAACTCTCGAGGAGCTTTCTTT.